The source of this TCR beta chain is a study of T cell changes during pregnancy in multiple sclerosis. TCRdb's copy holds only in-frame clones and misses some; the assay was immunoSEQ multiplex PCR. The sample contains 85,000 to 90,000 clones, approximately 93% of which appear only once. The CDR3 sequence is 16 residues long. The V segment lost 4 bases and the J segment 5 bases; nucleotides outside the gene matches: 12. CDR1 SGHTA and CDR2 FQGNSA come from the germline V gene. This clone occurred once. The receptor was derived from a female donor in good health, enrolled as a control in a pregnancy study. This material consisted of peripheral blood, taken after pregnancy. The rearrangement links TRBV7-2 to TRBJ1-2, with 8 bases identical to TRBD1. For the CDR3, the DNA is TGTGCCAGCAGCTCAATCGACAGGGGTCTTCGGTATGGCTACACCTTC. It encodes CASSSIDRGLRYGYTF.